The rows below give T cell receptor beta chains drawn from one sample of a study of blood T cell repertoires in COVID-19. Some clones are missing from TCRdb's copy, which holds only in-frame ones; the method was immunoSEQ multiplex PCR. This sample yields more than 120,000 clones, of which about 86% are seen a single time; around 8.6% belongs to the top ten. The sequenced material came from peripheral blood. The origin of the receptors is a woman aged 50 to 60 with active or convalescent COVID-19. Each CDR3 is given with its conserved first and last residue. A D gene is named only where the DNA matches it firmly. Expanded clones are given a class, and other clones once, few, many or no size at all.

TGTGCCAGCAGCCCAGGGTTCTCCTCTGGAAACACCATATATTTT CASSPGFSSGNTIYF . TRBJ1-3 . TRBV9
TGTGCCTGGATGGGGGGTAACTCACCCCTCCACTTT CAWMGGNSPLHF . TRBJ1-6 . TRBV30
TGTGCCAGCAGCCCCGGGACTAGCGACTCCTACGAGCAGTACTTC CASSPGTSDSYEQYF . TRBJ2-7 TRBD2 TRBV9
TGTGCCAGCAGTAAAGACAGGGGGTACGAGCAGTACTTC CASSKDRGYEQYF . TRBJ2-7 TRBD1 TRBV3-1/TRBV3-2
TGCGCCAGCAGCCAAGACAGGGGTTACGAGCAGTACTTC CASSQDRGYEQYF . TRBJ2-7 . TRBV4-1
TGTGCCAGCAGTTTCCCAGCAGGGGGTGGCTATGGCTACACCTTC CASSFPAGGGYGYTF . TRBJ1-2 TRBD1 TRBV28
TGTGCCAGCAGCTTAGTTTTTGGACAGGGGAACGAGCAGTACTTC CASSLVFGQGNEQYF once TRBJ2-7 TRBD1 TRBV7-2
TGTGCCAGCAAAACTCCGGGGGGCCAGGAAGAGACCCAGTACTTC CASKTPGGQEETQYF . TRBJ2-5 . TRBV5-4
TGTGCCAGTAGTGCTCGACAGGGGAGTTGGGAGACCCAGTACTTC CASSARQGSWETQYF . TRBJ2-5 TRBD1 TRBV19
TGTGCCTGGAGTGTAGGGGCGGCCAGATCCCAGCCTGGCTACACCTTC CAWSVGAARSQPGYTF once TRBJ1-2 . TRBV30
TGCGCCAGCAGCTTGGCTTCGGGGGGGACTAGGACAGATACGCAGTATTTT CASSLASGGTRTDTQYF . TRBJ2-3 TRBD2 TRBV5-1
TGTGCCTGGAGTCCAACTAAGGCATACTATGGCTACACCTTC CAWSPTKAYYGYTF few TRBJ1-2 . TRBV30
TGTGCCAGCAGTGAAGCGGTGGGACAGGGGCTCGAGCAGTACTTC CASSEAVGQGLEQYF once TRBJ2-7 TRBD1 TRBV2
TGTGCCAGCAGTTTAGGCCAGGGACAGTACCTTTACTATGGCTACACCTTC CASSLGQGQYLYYGYTF . TRBJ1-2 TRBD1 TRBV27
TGTGCCAGTACCGGGGGGGTGGCAGTTAATAGCAATCAGCCCCAGCATTTT CASTGGVAVNSNQPQHF . TRBJ1-5 . TRBV19
TGTGCCAGCAGCTTTGGTTCCTACCAGAACACTGAAGCTTTCTTT CASSFGSYQNTEAFF . TRBJ1-1 . TRBV5-6
TGTGCCAGCAGTATAGGGGGCTATGGCTACACCTTC CASSIGGYGYTF . TRBJ1-2 . TRBV27
TGTGCCAGCTCACCACAAGGACAAAGCACAGATACGCAGTATTTT CASSPQGQSTDTQYF . TRBJ2-3 . TRBV18
TGTGCCAGCAGCGTAAACAGTCACTACGAGCAGTACTTC CASSVNSHYEQYF few TRBJ2-7 . TRBV9
TGTGCCAGTAGTGAGGGGGCGTACACCGGGGAGCTGTTTTTT CASSEGAYTGELFF . TRBJ2-2 TRBD1 TRBV19
TGTGCCAGCAAGGCCGCGGCTAATGAAAAACTGTTTTTT CASKAAANEKLFF . TRBJ1-4 . TRBV6-6
TGCAGCGTTGGTCTTCAGGGAAACGAAGCTTTCTTT CSVGLQGNEAFF . TRBJ1-1 . TRBV29-1
TGTGCCAGCCAGGAGGTGAACACCGGGGAGCTGTTTTTT CASQEVNTGELFF . TRBJ2-2 . TRBV12-3/TRBV12-4
TGTGCCAGCAGCACGACAGGGCGGACTGAAGCTTTCTTT CASSTTGRTEAFF . TRBJ1-1 TRBD1 TRBV11-2
TGTGCCAGCAGTCCGATTTCGGGGGAAACTCTCGGCTATGGCTACACCTTC CASSPISGETLGYGYTF . TRBJ1-2 . TRBV3-1/TRBV3-2
TGTGCCAGCAGCTCGGCCGGGGGATTGAATTCACCCCTCCACTTT CASSSAGGLNSPLHF . TRBJ1-6 . TRBV7-2
TGTGCCAGCAGTTTGGGACAGCAAGAGACCCAGTACTTC CASSLGQQETQYF . TRBJ2-5 TRBD1 TRBV12-3/TRBV12-4
TGTGCCAGCAGTGACCGGGGACAGGATAATTCACCCCTCCACTTT CASSDRGQDNSPLHF once TRBJ1-6 TRBD1 TRBV2
TGTGCTAGTGCCCGGACAGGGTCCCTTCGGGAGCAGTACTTC CASARTGSLREQYF . TRBJ2-7 TRBD1 TRBV12-5
TGTGCCTGGACAGACTTGGGACAGGGGGGGCTACTATCTGCCTACGAGCAGTACTTC CAWTDLGQGGLLSAYEQYF . TRBJ2-7 TRBD1 TRBV30
TGTGCCAGCAGCATACCGGGACAAAGCAATCAGCCCCAGCATTTT CASSIPGQSNQPQHF . TRBJ1-5 . TRBV6-2/TRBV6-3
TGCGCCAGCAGCCAAGATTCGCGGGGGCCGAGTTACGAGCAGTACTTC CASSQDSRGPSYEQYF . TRBJ2-7 . TRBV4-3
TGCAGCGTTGAGGGCCTAGCGGAATCCTACGAGCAGTACTTC CSVEGLAESYEQYF . TRBJ2-7 TRBD2 TRBV29-1
TGTGCCAGCAGCCCAAGCTCTTATACGCAGTATTTT CASSPSSYTQYF . TRBJ2-3 . TRBV14
TGTGCCAGCAGTGCCGTCTATGGACGGAGTAGCGGGAGGGTGGCTGAGCAGTTCTTC CASSAVYGRSSGRVAEQFF . TRBJ2-1 TRBD2 TRBV27
TGTGCCAGCAGTCAGGACAGTGTCTATGGCTACACCTTC CASSQDSVYGYTF . TRBJ1-2 . TRBV6-2/TRBV6-3
TGCGCCAGCAGCCAAGATTCGGGGGGCCTAAACTATGGCTACACCTTC CASSQDSGGLNYGYTF . TRBJ1-2 . TRBV4-1
TGTGCCAGCAGCCACCGACTAGCGGGTTACAATGAGCAGTTCTTC CASSHRLAGYNEQFF . TRBJ2-1 TRBD2 TRBV11-2
TGTGCCAGCAGTTTACCACCCACTAGCGGGATTAACACCGGGGAGCTGTTTTTT CASSLPPTSGINTGELFF . TRBJ2-2 TRBD2 TRBV28
TGTGCCAGCAGCAAAGCACGAGGGTCCTACGAGCAGTACTTC CASSKARGSYEQYF . TRBJ2-7 . TRBV21-1
TGCAGCGTTAGCGGACAGGGCCAAGAGACCCAGTACTTC CSVSGQGQETQYF . TRBJ2-5 TRBD1 TRBV29-1
TGTGCCAGCAGTGAGCGTGACTATGGCTACACCTTC CASSERDYGYTF . TRBJ1-2 . TRBV2
TGCGCCAGCAGCCTGGAGCGGGGGTCTCAAGAGACCCAGTACTTC CASSLERGSQETQYF once TRBJ2-5 TRBD2 TRBV4-1
TGTGCCAGCAGCATCAGGAATGCAGGGAATACTGAAGCTTTCTTT CASSIRNAGNTEAFF . TRBJ1-1 . TRBV21-1
TGTGCCAGCAGTCGGGAAAAAGAAGCTTTCTTT CASSREKEAFF . TRBJ1-1 . TRBV6-5
TGTGCCAGCAGCTTACTTAAGCTCGGTCTCGAGACCCAGTACTTC CASSLLKLGLETQYF . TRBJ2-5 . TRBV7-2
TGTGCCAGCAGCCCCGGACTAGCATACGCGCTGTTTTTT CASSPGLAYALFF . TRBJ2-2 TRBD2 TRBV9
TGTGCCAGCAGCTTAGTCCGGGGAGTTGACACCTTC CASSLVRGVDTF . TRBJ1-2 . TRBV7-2
TGTGCCAGCAGTATACGGACAGGAAGCTCCTACGAGCAGTACTTC CASSIRTGSSYEQYF . TRBJ2-7 TRBD1 TRBV27
TGCGCCAGCAGCCAAGCCCCTAGCGGCTCCTACAATGAGCAGTTCTTC CASSQAPSGSYNEQFF . TRBJ2-1 TRBD2 TRBV4-1
TGTGCCTGGACTCAAGGCGGAAGACAGGGGAATATACAAGCTTTCTTT CAWTQGGRQGNIQAFF . TRBJ1-1 TRBD1 TRBV30
TGTGCCAGTAGTATTGGGGCAGCAGGGCCCCCTGAAGCTTTCTTT CASSIGAAGPPEAFF . TRBJ1-1 . TRBV19
TGTGCCAGCAGCTTAGACGGGAGGGCCTACAATGAGCAGTTCTTC CASSLDGRAYNEQFF . TRBJ2-1 TRBD2 TRBV11-3
TGTGCCAGCAGTTTAGGAGCAGGGGTGGGCTACGAGCAGTACTTC CASSLGAGVGYEQYF . TRBJ2-7 . TRBV27
TGTGCCTCAATGAACACTGAAGCTTTCTTT CASMNTEAFF . TRBJ1-1 . TRBV30
TGTGCCAGCAGTTACCCTCGGGACAGGGCTAATCAGCCCCAGCATTTT CASSYPRDRANQPQHF . TRBJ1-5 TRBD1 TRBV6-6
TGTGCCAGCAGTTCCGCGTCCAGGGGAAGCTCCTACAATGAGCAGTTCTTC CASSSASRGSSYNEQFF few TRBJ2-1 . TRBV6-2/TRBV6-3
TGTGCCAGCAGCTTCGGTTCGCAGGGGGCAGGCTTTGGCGAAAAACTGTTTTTT CASSFGSQGAGFGEKLFF . TRBJ1-4 TRBD1 TRBV5-5